Below are 21 T cell receptor beta chains sequenced from a single sample in a study of blood T cell repertoires in COVID-19. Produced via immunoSEQ multiplex PCR; TCRdb's table is partial and in-frame only. This table holds some 260,000 clones, 88% found once. What was sequenced was peripheral blood. The receptors derive from a man older than 75 with acute or convalescent COVID-19.

The chain combines TRBV2 with TRBJ2-2; D is ambiguous. Germline V gene data show CDR1 as SNHLY and CDR2 as FYNNEI. The CDR3 has 14 residues. The germline V and J ends were trimmed by 5 bases and 3 bases, with 10 bases remaining between them. CDR3 sequence (DNA): TGTGCCAGCAGTATGACTGGCTACACCGGGGAGCTGTTTTTT. It encodes CASSMTGYTGELFF.

V usage is TRBV2 and J usage is TRBJ2-3, with TRBD1 as a possible D gene (7 bases). This CDR3 has 15 amino acids. CDR1 is SNHLY and CDR2 is FYNNEI in the germline V gene. V lost 4 bases and J 2 bases, leaving 13 bases between the germline ends. CDR3 DNA: TGTGCCAGCAGTGTAGGAGGGGGCCCCACAGATACGCAGTATTTT. The encoded protein is CASSVGGGPTDTQYF.

The J gene is TRBJ2-5, the V gene TRBV5-1; no definite D call. With 5 bases removed from V and 2 bases from J, the gap between germline ends came to 10 bases. From germline, CDR1 is SGHRS and CDR2 YFSETQ. The length of the CDR3 is 13 residues. DNA for the CDR3: TGCGCCAGCAGTTGGGCCGGTCAAGAGACCCAGTACTTC. This codes for CASSWAGQETQYF.

The rearrangement links TRBV5-7 to TRBJ1-6; TRBD1 matches 10 bases. TRBV5-7 belongs to the ORF category, with a function that is uncertain. The CDR3 sequence is 15 residues long. Trimming at V came to 4 bases and at J to 9 bases, leaving 7 bases not matched to a gene. CDR3: CASSEGQGLCSPLHF. As DNA, the CDR3 is TGTGCCAGCAGCGAGGGACAGGGGCTGTGTTCACCCCTCCACTTT.

This clone was detected only once. The chain carries TRBV2 and TRBJ2-1; no clear D gene. Trimming took 6 bases from V and 0 from J, leaving 9 bases between them. Germline V CDR1 and CDR2: SNHLY, FYNNEI. The CDR3 sequence is 14 residues long. The DNA for the CDR3 is TGTGCCAGCAGATTTAGTGGCTCCTACAATGAGCAGTTCTTC. It is translated as CASRFSGSYNEQFF. The full variable domain, with the rest looked up from reference TRBV2 and TRBJ2-1, is EPEVTQTPSHQVTQMGQEVILRCVPISNHLYFYWYRQILGQKVEFLVSFYNNEISEKSEIFDDQFSVERPDGSNFTLKIRSTKLEDSAMYFCASRFSGSYNEQFFGPGTRLTVL.

The gene calls are TRBV4-3 and TRBJ2-5; possibly TRBD1 for D (7 bases). Between the trimmed V and J ends, which lost 4 bases and 5 bases, there was a span of 23 bases. The CDR3 sequence is 17 residues long. CDR1 LGHNA and CDR2 YSLEER come from the germline V gene. CDR3 DNA sequence: TGCGCCAGCAGCCGCGGCGGAGGGGGCCGCGTCAGGGAGACCCAGTACTTC. Translating it yields CASSRGGGGRVRETQYF.

This sequence joins TRBV5-1 and TRBJ1-5; D is possibly TRBD1 (5 bases). CDR1 is SGHRS, CDR2 YFSETQ, per germline. V was clipped by 1 base and J by 4 bases, with 9 bases between them. CDR3 size: 14 residues. CDR3 sequence reads: CASSLTGVNQPQHF. The CDR3 coding sequence is TGCGCCAGCAGCTTGACAGGAGTAAATCAGCCCCAGCATTTT.

V is TRBV7-2 and J is TRBJ1-6; D not resolved. The V end was cut by 5 bases, the J end by 0 bases, with 11 bases between. The CDR3 spans 16 residues. Per the germline V gene, CDR1 is SGHTA and CDR2 is FQGNSA. CDR3 loop: CASSLDFGSYNSPLHF. As DNA, the CDR3 is TGTGCCAGCAGCCTAGATTTCGGCTCCTATAATTCACCCCTCCACTTT.

CDR3 bases: TGTGCCAGCAGTCCGCGGACAGGGACTAATCAGCCCCAGCATTTT. Protein: CASSPRTGTNQPQHF. This chain uses TRBV27 with TRBJ1-5; TRBD1 agrees at 8 bases. The germline gives CDR1 MNHEY, CDR2 SMNVEV (reference sequence). The CDR3 sequence is 15 residues long. After removal of 5 bases from V and 4 bases from J, the junction contained 7 bases not matched to a gene.

A single count supports this clone. The rearrangement joins TRBV7-6 to TRBJ1-1, with D perhaps matching TRBD1 (5 bases). V lost 1 base to trimming and J lost 4 bases, with 7 bases between them. Germline lookup yields CDR1 SGHVS and CDR2 FNYEAQ. This CDR3 has 13 amino acids. This CDR3 reads CASSLGGATEAFF. The CDR3 nucleotides are TGTGCCAGCAGCTTAGGCGGGGCCACTGAAGCTTTCTTT. Supplemented by reference TRBV7-6 and TRBJ1-1, the full variable domain reads GAGVSQSPRYKVTKRGQDVALRCDPISGHVSLYWYRQALGQGPEFLTYFNYEAQQDKSGLPNDRFSAERPEGSISTLTIQRTEQRDSAMYRCASSLGGATEAFFGQGTRLTVV.

The CDR3 DNA reads TGTGCCAGCAGTTTATCCGGGACTATAGCCTACGAGCAGTACTTC. It is translated as CASSLSGTIAYEQYF. The J gene is TRBJ2-7, the V gene TRBV28; 7 bases match TRBD2. The CDR3 has 15 residues. V shed 1 base, J shed 2 bases, and the junction held 5 bases outside the gene matches. The germline V gene has CDR1 MDHEN and CDR2 SYDVKM.

The rearrangement links TRBV12-3 or TRBV12-4 to TRBJ1-2, with 7 bases matching TRBD1. V lost 3 bases to trimming and J lost 10 bases; unmatched junction nucleotides: 5. This CDR3 is 12 amino acids long. This CDR3 reads CASSFRQGDYTF. The CDR3 DNA sequence: TGTGCCAGCAGTTTCAGACAGGGAGACTACACCTTC.

The J gene is TRBJ1-5, the V gene TRBV19, with 8 bases matching TRBD1. This CDR3 comprises 14 residues. V trimming: 6 bases; J trimming: 3 bases; junction bases outside the gene matches: 4. In germline, CDR1 is LNHDA, CDR2 SQIVND (reference sequence). The CDR3 bases are TGTGCCAGTAGGCCGGGACAGGACAATCAGCCCCAGCATTTT. It translates to CASRPGQDNQPQHF.

V and J are TRBV7-2 and TRBJ2-3, with TRBD1 matching over 9 bases. V gave up 5 bases and J gave up 1 base; unmatched junction bases: 4. CDR3 length: 15 residues. The germline CDR1 and CDR2 sequences are SGHTA and FQGNSA. The CDR3 DNA sequence: TGTGCCAGCAGCCCTAGGACAGGGGGCACAGATACGCAGTATTTT. It translates to CASSPRTGGTDTQYF. The whole variable domain, remainder taken from reference TRBV7-2 and TRBJ2-3, is GAGVSQSPSNKVTEKGKDVELRCDPISGHTALYWYRQSLGQGLEFLIYFQGNSAPDKSGLPSDRFSAERTGGSVSTLTIQRTQQEDSAVYLCASSPRTGGTDTQYFGPGTRLTVL.

The rearrangement uses TRBV2 and TRBJ1-1, with D maybe TRBD1 (5 bases). With 6 bases removed from V and 4 bases from J, the gap between germline ends came to 15 bases. Germline V gene sequence: CDR1 SNHLY, CDR2 FYNNEI. The CDR3 has 14 amino acids. The CDR3 loop reads CASRVQAPGTEAFF. The CDR3 DNA reads TGTGCCAGCAGGGTACAGGCCCCGGGCACTGAAGCTTTCTTT.

Only one count was recorded for this clone. The chain combines TRBV3-1 (or the pseudogene TRBV3-2) with TRBJ2-1; 9 bases agree with TRBD2. Per germline, CDR1 LGHDT and CDR2 YNNKEL (reference sequence). Trimming cost V 1 base and J 8 bases; bases outside gene matches: 6. This CDR3 region has 15 residues. This CDR3 reads CASSQGDSGSDEQFF. The DNA for the CDR3 is TGTGCCAGCAGCCAAGGGGATAGCGGGAGTGATGAGCAGTTCTTC.

V usage is TRBV19 and J usage is TRBJ1-5; TRBD1 matches at 9 bases. V lost 4 bases to trimming and J lost 3 bases; unmatched junction nucleotides: 7. The CDR3 runs to 16 residues. Germline CDR1 and CDR2: LNHDA and SQIVND (reference sequence). The CDR3 region is CASSSPGTGINQPQHF. The CDR3 DNA is TGTGCCAGTAGTAGTCCCGGGACAGGGATCAATCAGCCCCAGCATTTT. Complete variable domain (other parts from reference TRBV19 and TRBJ1-5): DGGITQSPKYLFRKEGQNVTLSCEQNLNHDAMYWYRQDPGQGLRLIYYSQIVNDFQKGDIAEGYSVSREKKESFPLTVTSAQKNPTAFYLCASSSPGTGINQPQHFGDGTRLSIL.

The table lists this clone with a count of one. This chain connects TRBV5-1 to TRBJ1-1; a possible D gene is TRBD1 (5 bases). Germline V CDR1 and CDR2: SGHRS, YFSETQ. The CDR3 totals 16 residues. Trimming pared 0 bases from V and 6 bases from J, leaving 18 bases between. The CDR3 here is CASSLVVGGIKAEAFF. In DNA form, the CDR3 reads TGCGCCAGCAGCTTGGTCGTGGGGGGAATCAAGGCTGAAGCTTTCTTT.

V is TRBV5-1 and J is TRBJ2-2, with 8 bases that match TRBD2. The germline CDR1 and CDR2 sequences are SGHRS and YFSETQ. The V and J ends lost 0 bases and 3 bases, in that order; junction bases with no gene match: 1. The CDR3 consists of 15 residues. CDR3 residues: CASSLAGGDTGELFF. The CDR3 DNA follows: TGCGCCAGCAGCTTGGCGGGAGGGGACACCGGGGAGCTGTTTTTT.

V usage is TRBV5-4 and J usage is TRBJ1-1; TRBD1 matches at 10 bases. This CDR3 is built from 14 residues. After removal of 6 bases from V and 1 base from J, the junction contained 3 bases not matched to a gene. Germline-derived CDR1 and CDR2 are SGHNT and YYREEE (reference sequence). CDR3 sequence reads: CASTTGGANTEAFF. DNA for the CDR3: TGTGCCAGCACGACAGGGGGCGCGAACACTGAAGCTTTCTTT.

This sequence joins TRBV7-9 and TRBJ2-2, with D tentatively TRBD2 (5 bases). The CDR3 loop spans 15 amino acids. From germline, CDR1 is SEHNR and CDR2 FQNEAQ (reference sequence). V gave up 8 bases and J gave up 4 bases, with 17 bases separating them. CDR3 protein: CASLRVQAGTGELFF. The CDR3, as DNA: TGTGCCAGCCTGAGGGTCCAGGCGGGCACCGGGGAGCTGTTTTTT.